Listed here are 14 T cell receptor beta chains from one sample, sequenced in a study of shared clonotypes between healthy human individuals. Libraries were prepared by immunoSEQ multiplex PCR; TCRdb keeps only in-frame clonotypes and omits some of them. Of about 580,000 clones listed, roughly 98% were seen once; the top ten hold more than 0.3%. CD45RO-negative cells were positively selected for CCR7, leaving out terminally differentiated effector memory CD45RA+ cells. The sequenced sample consisted of naive CD8+ T cells sorted from blood. The receptors stem from a young man in good health.

This chain connects TRBV9 to TRBJ2-7, with D uncertain. The V end was cut by 0 bases, the J end by 5 bases, with 12 bases between. This CDR3 is built from 14 residues. The germline CDR1 and CDR2 sequences are SGDLS and YYNGEE. In DNA, the CDR3 is TGTGCCAGCAGCGTAGATGGGCTAAGGGACGAGCAGTACTTC. It yields the protein CASSVDGLRDEQYF. Full variable domain (rest looked up from reference TRBV9 and TRBJ2-7): DSGVTQTPKHLITATGQRVTLRCSPRSGDLSVYWYQQSLDQGLQFLIQYYNGEERAKGNILERFSAQQFPDLHSELNLSSLELGDSALYFCASSVDGLRDEQYFGPGTRLTVT.

The rearrangement joins TRBV9 to TRBJ1-2; maybe TRBD1 (5 bases). Deletions cut 3 bases from V and 0 bases from J, with 9 bases between. CDR1 is SGDLS and CDR2 is YYNGEE in the germline V gene. The CDR3 consists of 14 residues. The CDR3 spells CASSGGRANYGYTF. For the CDR3, the DNA is TGTGCCAGCAGCGGGGGGAGAGCTAACTATGGCTACACCTTC.

The chain links TRBV29-1 to TRBJ2-3; possible D gene TRBD1, 6 bases. The germline V and J ends were trimmed by 3 bases and 2 bases, with 15 bases remaining between them. There are 15 residues in the CDR3. Germline CDR1 and CDR2: SQVTM and ANQGSEA. The CDR3 nucleotides read TGCAGCGTTGAGAGGTGGGACAATTTCACAGATACGCAGTATTTT. Translation: CSVERWDNFTDTQYF.

The chain joins TRBV1 to TRBJ2-3. TRBV1 has pseudogene status. There are 14 residues in the CDR3. Here the CDR3 DNA reads TGCACCACCCCCGGTGGGATACGAACAGATACGCAGTATTTT. Encoded protein: CTTPGGIRTDTQYF.

The genes are TRBV7-9 and TRBJ2-3; 7 bases are shared with TRBD1. CDR1 is SEHNR and CDR2 is FQNEAQ in the germline V gene (reference sequence). V was pared by 5 bases and J by 0 bases, with 8 bases of the junction left unmatched. CDR3 length equals 16 residues. In DNA, the CDR3 is TGTGCCAGCAGCAACAGGGGTGGAACAAGCACAGATACGCAGTATTTT. Protein sequence: CASSNRGGTSTDTQYF. The full variable domain, rest sourced from reference TRBV7-9 and TRBJ2-3, is DTGVSQNPRHKITKRGQNVTFRCDPISEHNRLYWYRQTLGQGPEFLTYFQNEAQLEKSRLLSDRFSAERPKGSFSTLEIQRTEQGDSAMYLCASSNRGGTSTDTQYFGPGTRLTVL.

The chain couples TRBV7-6 to TRBJ2-7; a possible D gene is TRBD1 (6 bases). The CDR3 runs 14 residues. Germline CDR1 reads SGHVS; CDR2 reads FNYEAQ. The germline V and J ends were trimmed by 5 bases and 3 bases, with 14 bases remaining between them. CDR3 sequence (DNA): TGTGCCAGCAGCGGCCGGGACACTAACTACGAGCAGTACTTC. Translated: CASSGRDTNYEQYF.

This chain connects TRBV7-9 to TRBJ2-7; D is possibly TRBD1 or TRBD2 (5 bases each). Trimming removed 5 bases from V and 5 bases from J, with 13 bases in between. The CDR3 is 13 amino acids. Germline CDR1 and CDR2: SEHNR and FQNEAQ (reference sequence). The CDR3 spells CASSLPGRDEQYF. The DNA of the CDR3 is TGTGCCAGCAGCCTTCCGGGACGGGACGAGCAGTACTTC.

The chain links TRBV4-1 to TRBJ2-7, with 8 bases lining up with TRBD1. CDR1 MGHRA and CDR2 YSYEKL come from the germline V gene. J lost 3 bases, V lost 4 bases, and 17 bases had no gene match. The CDR3 has 18 residues. CDR3 sequence: CASSLAHRQGMAGYEQYF. The CDR3 nucleotides are TGCGCCAGCAGCCTGGCCCATAGACAGGGGATGGCGGGCTACGAGCAGTACTTC.

The chain has TRBV6-1 and TRBJ2-3; D remains ambiguous. The V end lost 0 bases, the J end lost 0 bases, and 13 bases lay between the germline ends. CDR3 size: 17 residues. Germline V gives CDR1 MNHNS, CDR2 SASEGT. CDR3 amino acids: CASSEALRLRSTDTQYF. The DNA for the CDR3 is TGTGCCAGCAGTGAAGCGCTTCGACTGCGGAGCACAGATACGCAGTATTTT.

J is TRBJ1-3 and V is TRBV5-4; unclear D gene. V gave up 2 bases and J gave up 0 bases, with 6 bases separating them. Germline CDR1 is SGHNT and CDR2 is YYREEE (reference sequence). This CDR3 contains 14 residues. The CDR3 region has the DNA TGTGCCAGCAGCTTAGGCGACTCTGGAAACACCATATATTTT. Amino acids: CASSLGDSGNTIYF.

The chain couples TRBV7-3 to TRBJ2-3; D could derive from TRBD1 or TRBD2 (6 bases each). Trimming removed 2 bases from V and 2 bases from J, with 14 bases in between. There are 16 residues in the CDR3. Per the germline V gene, CDR1 is SGHTA and CDR2 is FQGTGA. DNA for the CDR3: TGTGCCAGCAGCTTATATCCGGGGGCGCTCACAGATACGCAGTATTTT. Translating it yields CASSLYPGALTDTQYF.

The chain is built from TRBV9 and TRBJ1-4, with TRBD1 identical over 8 bases. From germline, CDR1 is SGDLS and CDR2 YYNGEE. The CDR3 contains 15 residues. Unmatched junction bases numbered 5, after V lost 3 bases and J lost 4 bases. CDR3 bases: TGTGCCAGCAGCGCCCGGACAGGGAATAATGAAAAACTGTTTTTT. Translation: CASSARTGNNEKLFF. Supplemented by reference TRBV9 and TRBJ1-4, the full variable domain reads DSGVTQTPKHLITATGQRVTLRCSPRSGDLSVYWYQQSLDQGLQFLIQYYNGEERAKGNILERFSAQQFPDLHSELNLSSLELGDSALYFCASSARTGNNEKLFFGSGTQLSVL.

CDR3 amino acids: CASSLQSGTGIYEQYF. CDR3 coding DNA: TGCGCCAGCAGCCTCCAATCCGGGACAGGGATTTACGAGCAGTACTTC. The chain is built from TRBV5-1 and TRBJ2-7, with 9 bases fitting TRBD1. After removal of 4 bases from V and 4 bases from J, the junction contained 12 bases not matched to a gene. Germline CDR1 reads SGHRS; CDR2 reads YFSETQ. The CDR3 spans 16 residues.

As to this clone: Other DNA sequences of this sample code for an identical CDR3. The chain combines TRBV27 with TRBJ2-7; D is uncertain. This CDR3 contains 13 residues. Germline assignment: CDR1 MNHEY and CDR2 SMNVEV (reference sequence). V lost 6 bases and J lost 0, with 9 bases in between. The CDR3 protein is CASSLGASYEQYF. In DNA form, the CDR3 reads TGTGCCAGCAGCCTTGGAGCCTCCTACGAGCAGTACTTC.